The entry that follows covers one TCR beta chain sequence. The antigen is undetermined. V lost 3 bases to trimming and J lost 0 bases, with 14 bases between them. The CDR3 runs 16 residues. Per germline, CDR1 KGHSH and CDR2 LQKENI. Time point described: cycle 4 day 1 (C4D1), after less than 7 weeks of nivolumab. Each patient relapsed following autologous stem cell transplantation, and prior brentuximab vedotin exposure differed. The sample comes from a study of PD-1 blockade in classical Hodgkin lymphoma. Study findings and constraints: Patients with an early start, nivolumab under 1 year after ASCT, were excluded. Compared with healthy donors, newly diagnosed patients reportedly showed lower baseline TCR diversity. Complete responders' baseline diversity resembled that of newly diagnosed patients. By C4D1, diversity of CD4+ TCRs had risen significantly, whereas that of CD8+ TCRs had not.

The protocol was immunoSEQ multiplex PCR, while the TCRdb copy is restricted to in-frame clones and leaves out a portion. The sample has about 93,000 clones; more than 70% are singletons. Source: peripheral blood mononuclear cells (PBMCs), taken before the fourth cycle of nivolumab. This sequence originates from a human donor with classical Hodgkin lymphoma. The gene calls are TRBV18 and TRBJ2-5; D is perhaps TRBD1 (5 bases). CDR3 coding DNA: TGTGCCAGCTCACCGCCGACAGATACGTACCAAGAGACCCAGTACTTC. Protein: CASSPPTDTYQETQYF.